The clone carrying this T cell receptor beta chain was picked up one time. As yet, its antigen is unknown. This sample was included in a study of graft-versus-host responses after intestinal transplantation. Study information: Isolated intestinal, liver-intestinal, or multivisceral transplants were what recipients had. Points from the study as a whole: Levels of circulating GvH clones at their peak were associated with early post-transplant HvG declines.

Generated by immunoSEQ multiplex PCR, the TCRdb table keeps only in-frame clones and is missing some. This sample carries 100,000 to 130,000 clones, over 80% of them seen once, and the ten largest clones take around 0.76%. Between the trimmed V and J ends, which lost 2 bases and 6 bases, there was a span of 16 bases. CDR1 MNHEY and CDR2 SVGAGI come from the germline V gene. CDR3 length: 15 amino acids. The TCR sequence derives from a human donor who was the organ donor for an intestinal transplant. Sequences were derived from unstimulated CD4+ T cells sorted from spleen or lymph node cells, sampled before transplant. The chain joins TRBV6-5 to TRBJ1-2; D possibly corresponds to TRBD1 (6 bases). CDR3 protein: CASSYITGRKNGYTF. The CDR3 region has the DNA TGTGCCAGCAGTTACATAACAGGGAGAAAGAATGGCTACACCTTC.